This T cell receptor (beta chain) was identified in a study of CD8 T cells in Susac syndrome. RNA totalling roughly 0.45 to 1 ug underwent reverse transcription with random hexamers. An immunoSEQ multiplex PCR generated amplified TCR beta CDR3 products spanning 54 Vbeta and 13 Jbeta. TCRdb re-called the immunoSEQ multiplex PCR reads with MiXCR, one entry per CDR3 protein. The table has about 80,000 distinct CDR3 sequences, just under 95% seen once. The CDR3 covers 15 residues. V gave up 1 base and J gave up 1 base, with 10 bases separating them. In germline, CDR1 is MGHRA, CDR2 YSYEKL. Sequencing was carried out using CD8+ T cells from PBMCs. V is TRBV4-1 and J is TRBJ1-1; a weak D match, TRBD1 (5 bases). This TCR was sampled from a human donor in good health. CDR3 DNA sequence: TGCGCCAGCAGCCAAGCCTACCAGGGGAACACTGAAGCTTTCTTT. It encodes CASSQAYQGNTEAFF.